These T cell receptor beta chains were read from a single sample in a study of CD8 T cells in ankylosing spondylitis. TCRdb re-called the 5' RACE reads through MiXCR, storing one row per CDR3 protein. The table has approximately 290,000 distinct CDR3 sequences, 20% to 25% seen once. The specimen sequenced was blood, either unsorted or a sorted T cell fraction (not recorded which). These receptors all stem from a female donor with ankylosing spondylitis or in good health (not recorded which). Both conserved end residues are part of each CDR3. D genes are given only for firm matches. The listing skips clone size in some rows; elsewhere it reads once, few, many or a size class.

TRBJ2-1 TRBV9 . few CASSPRGGSSYNEQFF TGTGCCAGCAGCCCGAGGGGGGGTAGCTCCTACAATGAGCAGTTCTTC
TRBJ2-2 TRBV9 . . CASSVVGSGENTGELFF TGTGCCAGCAGCGTAGTTGGGAGCGGAGAAAACACCGGGGAGCTGTTTTTT
TRBJ1-6 TRBV11-3 . . CASSLGDNSPLHF TGTGCCAGCAGCTTGGGGGACAATTCACCCCTCCACTTT
TRBJ2-2 TRBV12-3/TRBV12-4 . . CASSRARGPTNTGELFF TGTGCCAGCAGCCGAGCAAGGGGTCCTACGAACACCGGGGAGCTGTTTTTT
TRBJ1-1 TRBV3-1 . few CASKHGVNTEAFF TGTGCCAGCAAGCACGGGGTGAACACTGAAGCTTTCTTT
TRBJ2-7 TRBV10-3 TRBD2 . CAISDPGVAGDVSASYEQYF TGTGCCATCAGTGACCCAGGGGTAGCGGGAGACGTTTCGGCTTCCTACGAGCAGTACTTC
TRBJ2-5 TRBV20-1 . few CSARIAFQETQYF TGCAGTGCTAGAATAGCGTTTCAAGAGACCCAGTACTTC
TRBJ2-7 TRBV2 . . CASRTQAGTYEQYF TGTGCCAGCAGGACACAGGCGGGAACCTACGAGCAGTACTTC
TRBJ1-5 TRBV6-2/TRBV6-3 . . CASNRGGPQHF TGTGCCAGCAATCGGGGAGGGCCCCAGCATTTT
TRBJ2-7 TRBV12-3/TRBV12-4 . . CASTRGGYEQYF TGTGCCAGCACGAGGGGAGGCTACGAGCAGTACTTC
TRBJ2-4 TRBV20-1 TRBD1 few CSARQGDIQYF TGCAGTGCCCGGCAGGGGGACATTCAGTACTTC
TRBJ1-5 TRBV7-9 . many CASSFGGTKQKGSNQPQHF TGTGCCAGCAGCTTTGGGGGGACCAAACAAAAGGGTAGCAATCAGCCCCAGCATTTT
TRBJ1-2 TRBV20-1 . many CSAHFGGGNYGYTF TGCAGTGCTCATTTCGGGGGGGGCAACTATGGCTACACCTTC
TRBJ2-3 TRBV7-7 . . CASSLRAGDTDTQYF TGTGCTAGCAGCTTACGGGCAGGGGACACAGATACGCAGTATTTT
TRBJ2-1 TRBV20-1 TRBD2 many CSAASGRWEQFF TGCAGTGCCGCGAGCGGGAGATGGGAGCAGTTCTTC
TRBJ1-1 TRBV5-1 . . CASSLANQNTEAFF TGCGCCAGCAGCTTGGCCAACCAGAACACTGAAGCTTTCTTT
TRBJ2-2 TRBV29-1 TRBD1 . CSATGYLANTGELFF TGCAGCGCGACAGGGTATCTCGCGAACACCGGGGAGCTGTTTTTT
TRBJ2-7 TRBV2 . . CASESNYEQYF TGTGCCAGCGAGTCAAACTACGAGCAGTACTTC
TRBJ1-2 TRBV7-2 . many CASRQEPVANYGYTF TGTGCCAGCAGACAAGAACCGGTAGCTAACTATGGCTACACCTTC
TRBJ2-1 TRBV29-1 TRBD2 many CSVLAGGPYEQFF TGCAGCGTGTTAGCGGGAGGGCCATATGAGCAGTTCTTC
TRBJ2-7 TRBV6-2/TRBV6-3 . few CASSYRGLWEQYF TGTGCCAGCAGTTACCGAGGCCTTTGGGAGCAGTACTTC
TRBJ1-1 TRBV29-1 . few CSVRQGGLNTEAFF TGCAGCGTTCGGCAGGGAGGCTTGAACACTGAAGCTTTCTTT
TRBJ1-2 TRBV12-3/TRBV12-4 . . CASSPSRGEINYGYTF TGTGCCAGCAGTCCCTCGAGGGGGGAAATTAACTATGGCTACACCTTC
TRBJ1-2 TRBV4-1 TRBD1 few CASSPAGQGLYGYTF TGCGCCAGCAGCCCCGCGGGACAGGGACTATATGGCTACACCTTC
TRBJ2-1 TRBV18 . once CASSPPRGGLYNEQFF TGTGCCAGCTCACCACCGAGAGGCGGGCTTTACAATGAGCAGTTCTTC
TRBJ2-1 TRBV20-1 TRBD2 . CSARLAGYYNEQFF TGCAGTGCAAGACTAGCGGGATACTACAATGAGCAGTTCTTC
TRBJ1-1 TRBV6-5 . few CASSYGGLNTEAFF TGTGCCAGCAGTTACGGTGGGCTTAACACTGAAGCTTTCTTT
TRBJ2-3 TRBV29-1 . few CSVEARTDTQYF TGCAGCGTTGAAGCCCGCACAGATACGCAGTATTTT
TRBJ1-2 TRBV20-1 . many CSADSPNYGYTF TGCAGTGCTGACAGCCCTAACTATGGCTACACCTTC
TRBJ2-7 TRBV20-1 . few CSARVHRAPSLMYF TGCAGTGCTAGAGTACACAGGGCCCCTTCCTTGATGTACTTC
TRBJ2-5 TRBV7-2 . few CASSTYKTQETQYF TGTGCCAGCAGCACCTATAAAACCCAAGAGACCCAGTACTTC
TRBJ1-4 TRBV20-1 . few CSASSGHTGKLFF TGCAGTGCTAGCTCGGGACATACGGGAAAACTGTTTTTT
TRBJ1-2 TRBV7-9 . . CASSLERTDGYTF TGTGCCAGCAGCTTAGAACGGACCGATGGCTACACCTTC
TRBJ2-7 TRBV24-1 TRBD2 . CATSEPSGAGEQYF TGTGCCACCAGTGAGCCTAGCGGAGCGGGCGAGCAGTACTTC
TRBJ1-2 TRBV12-3/TRBV12-4 . . CASSFDGSNYGYTF TGTGCCAGCAGTTTTGATGGGTCTAACTATGGCTACACCTTC
TRBJ2-6 TRBV7-2 TRBD2 . CASSSRDYGANVLTF TGTGCCAGCAGCTCTAGGGACTATGGGGCCAACGTCCTGACTTTC
TRBJ2-7 TRBV12-3/TRBV12-4 . many CASSLSQGGFLYYEQYF TGTGCCAGCAGTTTGAGTCAGGGGGGCTTCCTCTACTACGAGCAGTACTTC
TRBJ2-5 TRBV29-1 TRBD2 . CSGSSGEETQYF TGCAGCGGATCTAGCGGAGAAGAGACCCAGTACTTC
TRBJ1-1 TRBV6-1 . few CASSENRSLRAFF TGTGCCAGCAGTGAAAATAGGAGTCTAAGAGCTTTCTTT
TRBJ2-7 TRBV20-1 . . CSAPPRGHYEQYF TGCAGTGCCCCACCGAGGGGCCACTACGAGCAGTACTTC
TRBJ2-1 TRBV18 . . CASSSGGMRNNEQFF TGTGCCAGCTCATCCGGTGGGATGCGGAACAATGAGCAGTTCTTC